This T cell receptor (beta chain) was retrieved from a study of siplizumab effects on memory and regulatory T cells. General study results and limits: Proliferating clones, CD4+ or CD8+, lacked an assignable naive or memory phenotype in roughly 80-97% of cases. Siplizumab brought about a significant reduction in alloreactive sequences traceable to unstimulated CD4+ memory cells. Suppression by proliferating Tregs derived from siplizumab cultures was not verified.

Assayed TCR templates numbered 80,000 to 100,000 for each sample. Method: immunoSEQ multiplex PCR; TCRdb's copy keeps in-frame clones and lacks some. This table has about 110,000 clones, roughly 89% appearing once. V gave up 4 bases and J gave up 1 base; unmatched junction bases: 1. Germline CDR1 MRHNA, CDR2 SNTAGT. There are 16 residues in the CDR3. In regard to this clone: Its antigen is currently unknown.

Material: CD4+ T cells sorted from blood. The V gene is TRBV6-4, the J gene TRBJ2-2, with TRBD2 identical over 12 bases. This TCR came from a human donor in good health. CDR3 coding DNA: TGTGCCAGCAGTGTGGGACTAGCGGGGAACACCGGGGAGCTGTTTTTT. This codes for CASSVGLAGNTGELFF.